These 6 T cell receptor beta chains were sequenced from one sample in a study of early T cells in non-severe SARS-CoV-2 infection. TCRdb re-called the 5' RACE reads through MiXCR, storing one row per CDR3 protein. There are some 26,000 distinct CDR3 sequences in the sample; around 4.4% occur only once, and 3.5% to 4.5% lies in the top ten. Material for sequencing was whole blood. The receptors were sampled from an adult who was a healthcare worker with PCR-confirmed SARS-CoV-2 infection or an uninfected control (not recorded which).

This clonotype was seen many times. The rearrangement uses TRBV5-1 and TRBJ2-3, with D uncertain. The CDR3 spans 15 residues. Trimming removed 0 bases at V and 6 bases at J, with 14 bases between. Germline loops: CDR1 SGHRS, CDR2 YFSETQ. The CDR3 loop reads CASSLALGYGDTQYF. CDR3 sequence (DNA): TGCGCCAGCAGCTTGGCACTGGGCTACGGGGATACGCAGTATTTT.

This clonotype was counted ten times or more. The junction departs from the called germline gene at one end, perhaps through a read error. V gene TRBV20-1 combines with J gene TRBJ2-1, with 8 bases fitting TRBD2. In germline, CDR1 is DFQATT, CDR2 SNEGSKA (reference sequence). The CDR3 has 13 residues. CDR3 in amino acids: CSTSDGRGNEQFF. The CDR3 coding sequence is TGCAGTACTAGCGACGGGAGGGGCAATGAGCAGTTCTTC.

This clonotype was counted many times. V gene TRBV7-8 combines with J gene TRBJ2-3; no clear D. The germline V gene has CDR1 SGHVS and CDR2 FQNEAQ. The CDR3 runs to 16 residues. The V end was cut by 5 bases, the J end by 2 bases, with 17 bases between. The CDR3, as DNA: TGTGCCAGCAGCCGGATCAGGATTCCAAACACAGATACGCAGTATTTT. Translation gives CASSRIRIPNTDTQYF.

This clonotype was seen ten or more times. This sequence joins TRBV3-1 and TRBJ1-4; 8 bases are a match to TRBD1. V was pared by 6 bases and J by 5 bases, with 8 bases of the junction left unmatched. CDR3 size: 15 residues. Germline CDR1 is LGHDT and CDR2 is YNNKEL (reference sequence). CDR3 nucleotides: TGTGCCAGCAGTTCCAGGACAGGGTGGAATGAAAAACTGTTTTTT. Its translation: CASSSRTGWNEKLFF. Drawing the rest from reference TRBV3-1 and TRBJ1-4, the complete variable domain is DTAVSQTPKYLVTQMGNDKSIKCEQNLGHDTMYWYKQDSKKFLKIMFSYNNKELIINETVPNRFSPKSPDKAHLNLHINSLELGDSAVYFCASSSRTGWNEKLFFGSGTQLSVL.

This clonotype has a count of ten or more. The chain combines TRBV14 with TRBJ1-1, with D perhaps TRBD1 (5 bases). Germline loops: CDR1 SGHDN, CDR2 FVKESK. Deletions cut 0 bases from V and 5 bases from J, with 13 bases between. The CDR3 runs to 15 residues. CDR3 coding DNA: TGTGCCAGCAGCCAAGAGAGGGGCTGGGAAACTGAAGCTTTCTTT. It codes for CASSQERGWETEAFF.

This clonotype was observed at least ten times. The gene calls are TRBV9 and TRBJ1-1, with D unclear. V lost 4 bases and J 1 base, leaving 8 bases between the germline ends. Germline V gives CDR1 SGDLS, CDR2 YYNGEE. The CDR3 is made up of 13 amino acids. CDR3 protein: CASSSLWNTEAFF. The CDR3 bases are TGTGCCAGCAGCTCTCTTTGGAACACTGAAGCTTTCTTT.